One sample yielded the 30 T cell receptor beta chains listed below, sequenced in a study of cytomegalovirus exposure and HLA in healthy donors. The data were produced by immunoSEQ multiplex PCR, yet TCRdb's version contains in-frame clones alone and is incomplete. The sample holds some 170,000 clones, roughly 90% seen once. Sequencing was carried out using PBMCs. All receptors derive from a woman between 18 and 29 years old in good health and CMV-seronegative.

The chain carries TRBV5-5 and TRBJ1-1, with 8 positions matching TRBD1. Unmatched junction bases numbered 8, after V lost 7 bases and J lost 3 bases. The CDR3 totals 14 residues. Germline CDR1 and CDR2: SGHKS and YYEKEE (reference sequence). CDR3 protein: CASGSQGAHTEAFF. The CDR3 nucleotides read TGTGCCAGCGGATCTCAGGGGGCTCACACTGAAGCTTTCTTT.

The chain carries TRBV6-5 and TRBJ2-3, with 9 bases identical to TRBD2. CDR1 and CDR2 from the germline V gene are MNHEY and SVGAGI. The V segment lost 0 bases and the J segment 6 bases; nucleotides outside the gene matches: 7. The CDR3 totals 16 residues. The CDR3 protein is CASSYSWVAGVDTQYF. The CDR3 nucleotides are TGTGCCAGCAGTTACTCATGGGTAGCGGGGGTGGATACGCAGTATTTT.

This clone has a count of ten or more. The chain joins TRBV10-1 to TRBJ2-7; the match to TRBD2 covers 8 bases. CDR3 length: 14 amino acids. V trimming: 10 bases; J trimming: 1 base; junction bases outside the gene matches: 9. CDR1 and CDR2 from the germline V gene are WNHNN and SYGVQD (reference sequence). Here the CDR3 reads CATHTGTSSYEQYF. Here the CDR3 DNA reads TGCGCCACCCACACCGGGACTAGTTCCTACGAGCAGTACTTC.

The CDR3 region is CASSQTGTGHYGYTF. The CDR3 bases are TGTGCCAGCAGCCAGACCGGGACAGGGCACTATGGCTACACCTTC. The chain links TRBV14 to TRBJ1-2; 9 bases agree with TRBD1. The CDR3 is 15 amino acids. Germline V gene data show CDR1 as SGHDN and CDR2 as FVKESK. V lost 3 bases to trimming and J lost 3 bases; unmatched junction nucleotides: 5. Full variable domain (outside the CDR3, taken from reference TRBV14 and TRBJ1-2): EAGVTQFPSHSVIEKGQTVTLRCDPISGHDNLYWYRRVMGKEIKFLLHFVKESKQDESGMPNNRFLAERTGGTYSTLKVQPAELEDSGVYFCASSQTGTGHYGYTFGSGTRLTVV.

This CDR3 reads CASSPPLGAPGINNEQFF. The CDR3 DNA sequence: TGTGCCAGCTCACCACCGCTGGGGGCCCCAGGAATCAACAATGAGCAGTTCTTC. The chain links TRBV18 to TRBJ2-1; the D gene is possibly TRBD1 (6 bases). This CDR3 contains 18 residues. Between the trimmed V and J ends, which lost 0 bases and 5 bases, there was a span of 20 bases. Per germline, CDR1 KGHSH and CDR2 LQKENI.

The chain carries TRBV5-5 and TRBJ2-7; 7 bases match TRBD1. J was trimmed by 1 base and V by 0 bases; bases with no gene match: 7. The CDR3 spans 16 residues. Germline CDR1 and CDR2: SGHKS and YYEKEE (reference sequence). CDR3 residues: CASSLGRQGRSYEQYF. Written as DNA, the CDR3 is TGTGCCAGCAGCTTGGGGCGACAGGGACGATCCTACGAGCAGTACTTC. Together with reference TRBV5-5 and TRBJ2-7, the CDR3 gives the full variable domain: DAGVTQSPTHLIKTRGQQVTLRCSPISGHKSVSWYQQVLGQGPQFIFQYYEKEERGRGNFPDRFSARQFPNYSSELNVNALLLGDSALYLCASSLGRQGRSYEQYFGPGTRLTVT.

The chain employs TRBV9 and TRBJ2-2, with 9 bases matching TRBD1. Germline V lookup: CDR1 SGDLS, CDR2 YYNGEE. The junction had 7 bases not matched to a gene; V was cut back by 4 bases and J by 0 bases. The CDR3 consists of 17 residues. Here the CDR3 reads CASSSPTGGTNTGELFF. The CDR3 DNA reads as TGTGCCAGCAGCTCCCCGACAGGGGGTACGAACACCGGGGAGCTGTTTTTT.

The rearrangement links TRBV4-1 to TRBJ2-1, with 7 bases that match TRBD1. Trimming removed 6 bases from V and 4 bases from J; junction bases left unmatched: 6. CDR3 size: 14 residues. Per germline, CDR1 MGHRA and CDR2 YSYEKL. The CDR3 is CASRRGPDYNEQFF. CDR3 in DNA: TGCGCCAGCAGGAGGGGGCCAGATTACAATGAGCAGTTCTTC.

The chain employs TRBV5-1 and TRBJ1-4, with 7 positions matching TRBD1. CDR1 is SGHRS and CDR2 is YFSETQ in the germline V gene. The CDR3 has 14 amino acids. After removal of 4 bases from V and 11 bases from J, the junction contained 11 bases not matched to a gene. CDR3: CASSAGQANGKLFF. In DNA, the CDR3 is TGCGCCAGCAGCGCCGGACAGGCCAACGGGAAACTGTTTTTT.

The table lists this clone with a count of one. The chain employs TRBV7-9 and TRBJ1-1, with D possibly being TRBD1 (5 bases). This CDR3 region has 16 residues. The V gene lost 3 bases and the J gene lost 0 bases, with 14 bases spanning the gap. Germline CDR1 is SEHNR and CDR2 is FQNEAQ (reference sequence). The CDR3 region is CASSFYRPLMNTEAFF. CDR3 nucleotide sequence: TGTGCCAGCAGCTTCTACAGGCCTCTGATGAACACTGAAGCTTTCTTT.

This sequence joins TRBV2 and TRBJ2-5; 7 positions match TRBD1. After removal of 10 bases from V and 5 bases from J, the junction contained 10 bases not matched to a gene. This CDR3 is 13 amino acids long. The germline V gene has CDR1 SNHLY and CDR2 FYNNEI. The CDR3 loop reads CATQGVIHETQYF. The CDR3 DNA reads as TGTGCCACCCAGGGGGTCATCCATGAGACCCAGTACTTC.

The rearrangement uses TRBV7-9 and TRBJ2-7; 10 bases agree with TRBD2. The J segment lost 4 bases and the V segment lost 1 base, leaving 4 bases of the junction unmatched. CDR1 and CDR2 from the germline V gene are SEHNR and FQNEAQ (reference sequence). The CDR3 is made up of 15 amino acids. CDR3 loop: CASSLEAGGGYEQYF. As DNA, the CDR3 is TGTGCCAGCAGCTTAGAAGCGGGAGGGGGGTACGAGCAGTACTTC. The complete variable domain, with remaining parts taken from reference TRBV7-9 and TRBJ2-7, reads DTGVSQNPRHKITKRGQNVTFRCDPISEHNRLYWYRQTLGQGPEFLTYFQNEAQLEKSRLLSDRFSAERPKGSFSTLEIQRTEQGDSAMYLCASSLEAGGGYEQYFGPGTRLTVT.

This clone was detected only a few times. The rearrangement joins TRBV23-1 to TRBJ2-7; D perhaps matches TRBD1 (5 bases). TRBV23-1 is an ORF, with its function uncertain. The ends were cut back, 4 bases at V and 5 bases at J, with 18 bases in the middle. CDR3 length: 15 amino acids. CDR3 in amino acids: CASSPPAREENEQYF. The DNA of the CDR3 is TGCGCCAGCAGTCCCCCAGCCAGGGAAGAAAACGAGCAGTACTTC.

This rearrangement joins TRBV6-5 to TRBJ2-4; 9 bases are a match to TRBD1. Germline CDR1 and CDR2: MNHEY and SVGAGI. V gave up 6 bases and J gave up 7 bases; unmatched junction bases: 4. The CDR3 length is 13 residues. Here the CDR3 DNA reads TGTGCCAGCAGCCTAGGGACAGGGAACATTCAGTACTTC. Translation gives CASSLGTGNIQYF.

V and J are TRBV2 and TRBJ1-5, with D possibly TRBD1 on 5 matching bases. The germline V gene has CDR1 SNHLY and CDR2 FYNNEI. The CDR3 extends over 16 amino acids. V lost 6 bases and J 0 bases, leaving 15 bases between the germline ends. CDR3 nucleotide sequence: TGTGCCAGCAGCCCCCAGGGAGGACGTAGCAATCAGCCCCAGCATTTT. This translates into CASSPQGGRSNQPQHF.

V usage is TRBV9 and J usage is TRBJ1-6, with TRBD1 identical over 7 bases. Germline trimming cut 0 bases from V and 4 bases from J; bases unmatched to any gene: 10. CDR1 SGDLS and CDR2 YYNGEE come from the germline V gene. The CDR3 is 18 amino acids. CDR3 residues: CASSVEVTGTRYNSPLHF. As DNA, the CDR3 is TGTGCCAGCAGCGTAGAAGTGACAGGGACTAGGTATAATTCACCCCTCCACTTT.

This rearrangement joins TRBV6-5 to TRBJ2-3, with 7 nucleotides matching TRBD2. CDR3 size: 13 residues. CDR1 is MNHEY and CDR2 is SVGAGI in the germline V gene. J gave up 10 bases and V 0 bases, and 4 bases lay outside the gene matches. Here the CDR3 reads CASSYSIGLAQYF. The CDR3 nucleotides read TGTGCCAGCAGTTACTCGATCGGACTAGCGCAGTATTTT.

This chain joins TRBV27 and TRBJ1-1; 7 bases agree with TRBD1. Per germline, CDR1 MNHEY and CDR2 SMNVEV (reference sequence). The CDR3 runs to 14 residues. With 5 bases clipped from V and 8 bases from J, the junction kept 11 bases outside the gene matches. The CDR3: CASSTRRDSIEAFF. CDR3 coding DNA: TGTGCCAGCAGTACGCGACGGGACAGTATAGAAGCTTTCTTT.

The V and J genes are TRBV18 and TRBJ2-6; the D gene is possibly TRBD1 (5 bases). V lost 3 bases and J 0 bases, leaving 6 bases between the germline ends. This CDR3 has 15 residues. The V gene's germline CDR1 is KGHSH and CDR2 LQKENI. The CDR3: CASSPDSSGANVLTF. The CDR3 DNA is TGTGCCAGCTCACCTGACAGCTCTGGGGCCAACGTCCTGACTTTC.

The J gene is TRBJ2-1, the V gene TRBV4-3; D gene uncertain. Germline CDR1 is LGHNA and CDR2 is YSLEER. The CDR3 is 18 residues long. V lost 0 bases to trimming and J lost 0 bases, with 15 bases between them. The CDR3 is CASSQETEDFSSYNEQFF. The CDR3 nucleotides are TGCGCCAGCAGCCAAGAGACGGAAGACTTTAGCTCCTACAATGAGCAGTTCTTC.

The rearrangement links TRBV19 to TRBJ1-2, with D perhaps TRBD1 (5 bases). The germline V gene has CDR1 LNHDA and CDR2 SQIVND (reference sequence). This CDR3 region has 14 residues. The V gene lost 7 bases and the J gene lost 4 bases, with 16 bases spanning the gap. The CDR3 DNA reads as TGTGCCAGTAAACCCCCCTACGGGGGCTATGGCTACACCTTC. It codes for CASKPPYGGYGYTF.

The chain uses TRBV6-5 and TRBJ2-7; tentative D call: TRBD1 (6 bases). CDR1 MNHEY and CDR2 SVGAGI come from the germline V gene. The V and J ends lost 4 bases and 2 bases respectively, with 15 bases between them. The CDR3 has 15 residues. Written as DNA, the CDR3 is TGTGCCAGCAGTTCCCAGGGGACCGGTCCCTACGAGCAGTACTTC. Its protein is CASSSQGTGPYEQYF.

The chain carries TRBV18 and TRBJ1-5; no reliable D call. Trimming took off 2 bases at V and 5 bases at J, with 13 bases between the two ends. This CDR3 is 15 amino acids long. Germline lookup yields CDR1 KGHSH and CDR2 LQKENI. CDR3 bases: TGTGCCAGCTCACCATTCATGAGGGTGGATCAGCCCCAGCATTTT. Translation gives CASSPFMRVDQPQHF.

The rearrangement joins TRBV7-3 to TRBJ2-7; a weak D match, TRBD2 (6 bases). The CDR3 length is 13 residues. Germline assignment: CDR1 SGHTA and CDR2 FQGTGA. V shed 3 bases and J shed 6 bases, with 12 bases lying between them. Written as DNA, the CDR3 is TGTGCCAGCAGCTTCGGAGGGCAGAGCGAGCAGTACTTC. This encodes CASSFGGQSEQYF.

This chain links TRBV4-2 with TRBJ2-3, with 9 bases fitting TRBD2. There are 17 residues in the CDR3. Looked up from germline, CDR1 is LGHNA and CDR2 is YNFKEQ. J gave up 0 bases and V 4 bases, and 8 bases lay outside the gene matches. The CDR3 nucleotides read TGTGCCAGCAGCCTTGGAGCGGGGGGCCCTAGCACAGATACGCAGTATTTT. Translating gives CASSLGAGGPSTDTQYF.

CDR3 sequence (DNA): TGTGCTAGTGCCACAATGGGAGGGGGATATAATTCACCCCTCCACTTT. This sequence encodes CASATMGGGYNSPLHF. This sequence joins TRBV12-5 and TRBJ1-6; maybe TRBD1 (6 bases). CDR3 length: 16 residues. V lost 7 bases and J lost 4, with 17 bases in between. In germline, CDR1 is LGHNT, CDR2 FRNRAP.

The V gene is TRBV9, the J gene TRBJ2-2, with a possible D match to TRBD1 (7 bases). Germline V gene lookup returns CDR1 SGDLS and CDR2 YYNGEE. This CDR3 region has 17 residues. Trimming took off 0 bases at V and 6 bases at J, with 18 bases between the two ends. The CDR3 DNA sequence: TGTGCCAGCAGCGTAGGGAGGGGGCGCCTTAACCCCGGGGAGCTGTTTTTT. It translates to CASSVGRGRLNPGELFF.

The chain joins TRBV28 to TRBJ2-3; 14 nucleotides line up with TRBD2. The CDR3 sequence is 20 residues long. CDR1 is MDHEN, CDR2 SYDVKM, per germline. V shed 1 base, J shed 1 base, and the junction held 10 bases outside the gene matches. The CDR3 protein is CASSLSPPGLAGVGTDTQYF. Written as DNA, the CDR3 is TGTGCCAGCAGTTTATCCCCTCCGGGACTAGCGGGAGTAGGCACAGATACGCAGTATTTT. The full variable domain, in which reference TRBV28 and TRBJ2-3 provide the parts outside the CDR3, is DVKVTQSSRYLVKRTGEKVFLECVQDMDHENMFWYRQDPGLGLRLIYFSYDVKMKEKGDIPEGYSVSREKKERFSLILESASTNQTSMYLCASSLSPPGLAGVGTDTQYFGPGTRLTVL.

As DNA, the CDR3 is TGCAGCGTTCAAGTCATCTCTGGAAACACCATATATTTT. Translation gives CSVQVISGNTIYF. The chain has TRBV29-1 and TRBJ1-3; D is unresolved. Trimming left V 5 bases short and J 0 bases short, with 8 bases between. Looked up from germline, CDR1 is SQVTM and CDR2 is ANQGSEA. The CDR3 loop spans 13 amino acids.

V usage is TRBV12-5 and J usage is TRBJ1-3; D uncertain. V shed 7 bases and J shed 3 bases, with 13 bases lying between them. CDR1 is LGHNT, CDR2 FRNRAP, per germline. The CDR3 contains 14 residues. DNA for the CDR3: TGTGCTAGTGCTCCGAGGCTCAGTGGAAACACCATATATTTT. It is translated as CASAPRLSGNTIYF.